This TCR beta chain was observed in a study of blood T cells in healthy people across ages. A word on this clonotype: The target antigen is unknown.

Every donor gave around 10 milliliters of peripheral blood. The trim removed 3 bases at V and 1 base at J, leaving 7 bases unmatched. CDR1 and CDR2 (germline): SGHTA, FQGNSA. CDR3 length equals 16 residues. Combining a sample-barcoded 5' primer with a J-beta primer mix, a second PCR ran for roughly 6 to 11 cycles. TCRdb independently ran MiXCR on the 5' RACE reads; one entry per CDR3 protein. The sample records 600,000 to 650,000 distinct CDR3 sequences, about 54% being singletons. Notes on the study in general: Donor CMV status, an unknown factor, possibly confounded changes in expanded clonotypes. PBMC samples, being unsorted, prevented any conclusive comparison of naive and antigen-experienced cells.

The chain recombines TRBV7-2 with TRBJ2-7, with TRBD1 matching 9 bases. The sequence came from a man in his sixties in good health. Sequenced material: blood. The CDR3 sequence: CASSFLTGGRSYEQYF. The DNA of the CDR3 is TGTGCCAGCAGCTTCCTTACAGGGGGCCGGTCCTACGAGCAGTACTTC.